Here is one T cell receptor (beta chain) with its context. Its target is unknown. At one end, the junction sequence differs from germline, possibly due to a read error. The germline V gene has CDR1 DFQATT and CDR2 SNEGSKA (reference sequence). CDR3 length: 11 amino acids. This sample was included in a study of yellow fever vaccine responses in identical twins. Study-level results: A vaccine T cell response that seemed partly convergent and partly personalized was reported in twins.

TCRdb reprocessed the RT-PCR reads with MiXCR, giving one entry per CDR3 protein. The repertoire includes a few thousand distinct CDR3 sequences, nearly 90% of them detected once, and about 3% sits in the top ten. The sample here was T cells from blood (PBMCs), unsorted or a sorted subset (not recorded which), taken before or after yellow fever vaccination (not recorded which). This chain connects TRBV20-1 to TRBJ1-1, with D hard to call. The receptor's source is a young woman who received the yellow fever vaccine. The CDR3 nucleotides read TGCAGTTCTAGAGTGAACACTGAAGCTTTCTTT. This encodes CSSRVNTEAFF.